The next 13 T cell receptor beta chains were all read from a single sample in a study of blood T cells in healthy people across ages (dated by TCRdb to about 2015). The protocol used for the library was 5' RACE. Sequencing was performed on an Illumina HiSeq 2500. A second PCR of about 6 to 11 cycles was performed with a sample-barcoded 5' primer and a J-beta primer mix. TCRdb's own reprocessing of the public reads used fastp at Q25 and MiXCR and kept productive beta chains. Every distinct CDR3 protein forms one entry, paired with its most common genes and DNA. The sample contains some 1.5 million distinct CDR3 sequences, roughly 43% of them found a single time. Together, the top ten hold just over 4% of the sample. Source material: blood. These receptors all stem from a woman aged 18-29 years in good health.

This clonotype was detected many times. The rearrangement uses TRBV12-3 or TRBV12-4 and TRBJ2-7; D is undetermined. Deletions cut 4 bases from V and 2 bases from J, with 6 bases between. The CDR3 extends over 12 amino acids. CDR3 DNA sequence: TGTGCCAGCAGTTCTGTCCCCTACGAGCAGTACTTC. Protein: CASSSVPYEQYF.

DNA of the CDR3: TGTGCCAGCAGCGCCGGGACCCCTCTCCTTGGGAACACTGAAGCTTTCTTT. Translated: CASSAGTPLLGNTEAFF. The rearrangement joins TRBV5-5 to TRBJ1-1; a weak D match, TRBD1 (5 bases). Trimming cost V 4 bases and J 1 base, with 20 bases left between them. Germline assignment: CDR1 SGHKS and CDR2 YYEKEE (reference sequence). The CDR3 runs 17 residues.

In this sample, this clonotype turned up a few times. The rearrangement joins TRBV20-1 to TRBJ2-1, with 12 nucleotides matching TRBD2. Germline CDR1 reads DFQATT; CDR2 reads SNEGSKA (reference sequence). Trimming took 6 bases from V and 5 from J; bases not matched to a gene: 5. This CDR3 region has 14 residues. The CDR3 DNA reads TGCAGTGCACAGACTAGCGGGAGTAACAATGAGCAGTTCTTC. This codes for CSAQTSGSNNEQFF.

There are a few counts of this clonotype. The chain uses TRBV7-9 and TRBJ1-2, with 7 bases that match TRBD1. The CDR3 spans 16 residues. Germline V gives CDR1 SEHNR, CDR2 FQNEAQ (reference sequence). V shed 0 bases and J 2 bases; nucleotides not matched to a gene: 6. The DNA for the CDR3 is TGTGCCAGCAGCTTAGCGACAGGGCGGGGGAACTATGGCTACACCTTC. Translated, it gives CASSLATGRGNYGYTF.

The chain is built from TRBV29-1 and TRBJ2-5; TRBD2 aligns across 9 bases. Germline CDR1 reads SQVTM; CDR2 reads ANQGSEA. V lost 2 bases to trimming and J lost 4 bases; unmatched junction nucleotides: 11. The CDR3 totals 16 residues. The CDR3 reads CSVEIYIAGVGETQYF. The CDR3, as DNA: TGCAGCGTTGAAATATACATAGCGGGAGTGGGAGAGACCCAGTACTTC.

The table lists this clonotype with a few counts. The rearrangement uses TRBV7-2 and TRBJ2-7, with 8 positions matching TRBD2. Germline trimming cut 5 bases from V and 7 bases from J; bases unmatched to any gene: 16. The CDR3 is 16 residues long. Germline V gives CDR1 SGHTA, CDR2 FQGNSA. In DNA, the CDR3 is TGTGCCAGCAGCCCCCCGGGGGGGGAGGTATACAATGAGCAGTACTTC. It translates to CASSPPGGEVYNEQYF.

This clonotype was seen only once. The chain links TRBV24-1 to TRBJ2-3; a possible D gene is TRBD2 (5 bases). CDR1 is KGHDR and CDR2 is SFDVKD in the germline V gene. V lost 9 bases and J lost 4, with 13 bases in between. The CDR3 runs 13 residues. This chain's CDR3 is CATEGILSDTQYF. The DNA of the CDR3 is TGTGCCACCGAGGGAATTCTCTCAGATACGCAGTATTTT.

The rearrangement links TRBV4-1 to TRBJ1-2, with D uncertain. V dropped 0 bases and J dropped 4 bases, with 12 bases sitting between them. The CDR3 has 15 amino acids. Germline values: CDR1 MGHRA, CDR2 YSYEKL. The CDR3 bases are TGCGCCAGCAGCCAAGATCTCCGGAGCCCCTATGGCTACACCTTC. Its protein product is CASSQDLRSPYGYTF.

The chain combines TRBV5-1 with TRBJ2-3; 7 bases line up with TRBD1. The CDR3 is 16 residues long. The V and J ends lost 1 base and 4 bases, in that order; junction bases with no gene match: 9. Germline V gene data show CDR1 as SGHRS and CDR2 as YFSETQ. CDR3 coding DNA: TGCGCCAGCAGCTTGTGGCTCGGGACAGTAGCAGATACGCAGTATTTT. Translated: CASSLWLGTVADTQYF.

In regard to this clonotype: A much larger clone differs from this one at a single base, so this may be a read error. The chain couples TRBV12-3 or TRBV12-4 to TRBJ2-7; no firm D call. V gave up 5 bases and J gave up 3 bases, with 11 bases separating them. The CDR3 is made up of 13 amino acids. CDR3 DNA sequence: TGTGCCAGCAGTCGATCCCCATTCTACGAGCAGTACTTC. This translates into CASSRSPFYEQYF.

This chain uses TRBV6-2 or TRBV6-3 with TRBJ1-5; a possible D gene is TRBD1 (6 bases). Trimming took off 6 bases at V and 0 bases at J, with 27 bases between the two ends. CDR1 is MNHEY and CDR2 is SVGEGT in the germline V gene. This CDR3 is built from 20 residues. The CDR3 DNA is TGTGCCAGCAGCACCCATCTAGGGACACGGACACCCTATAGCAATCAGCCCCAGCATTTT. It is translated as CASSTHLGTRTPYSNQPQHF.

The table lists this clonotype with a few counts. The gene calls are TRBV6-2 or TRBV6-3 and TRBJ2-7, with no clear D. The germline gives CDR1 MNHEY, CDR2 SVGEGT. V was cut by 8 bases and J by 3 bases, with 17 bases left in between. The CDR3 has 14 residues. CDR3 in DNA: TGTGCCAGCCGATGGTCCCGCTCCCTCTACGAGCAGTACTTC. It is translated as CASRWSRSLYEQYF.

V usage is TRBV2 and J usage is TRBJ1-5; TRBD1 is a possible D gene (6 bases). Germline-derived CDR1 and CDR2 are SNHLY and FYNNEI. The CDR3 is 15 amino acids. V was cut by 2 bases and J by 4 bases, with 12 bases left in between. The CDR3 DNA follows: TGTGCCAGCAGTGAAAGGGGGGTTGGGAATCAGCCCCAGCATTTT. It encodes CASSERGVGNQPQHF.